This T cell receptor (beta chain) was sequenced during a study of cytomegalovirus exposure and HLA in healthy donors. Findings of the study overall: Reports indicated that the classifier achieved high specificity and sensitivity in diagnosing cytomegalovirus status. The study put 150 to 200 TCR beta chains on its list as cytomegalovirus-associated. TCR clusters originating in the first cohort tended to co-occur in the roughly 120 validation repertoires, according to a later analysis.

The CDR3 has 14 amino acids. V was clipped by 5 bases and J by 4 bases; unmatched bases: 6. CDR1 SGHNT and CDR2 YENEEA come from the germline V gene. The repertoire was sequenced with immunoSEQ multiplex PCR; TCRdb's copy has only in-frame clones and lacks some. The table has around 60,000 clones, 95% to 97% seen once. With regard to this clone: Its antigen is undetermined.

The donors formed part of the roughly 120-subject validation cohort, distinct from the approximately 640-subject first cohort. The sample taken for sequencing was PBMCs. The chain combines TRBV11-3 with TRBJ2-7; 9 positions agree with TRBD1. The receptor was isolated from a woman between 18 and 30 years old in good health and CMV-seronegative. In DNA, the CDR3 is TGTGCCAGCAGCCCGGGACAGGGCCCTTACGAGCAGTACTTC. As protein: CASSPGQGPYEQYF.